The T cell receptor (beta chain) described here comes from a study of cytomegalovirus exposure and HLA in healthy donors. A word on this clone: Its antigen is unknown.

60 Vbeta and 13 Jbeta primers were used in PCR. This table comes from immunoSEQ multiplex PCR, and its TCRdb copy is limited to in-frame clones, with some not included. Among fewer than 150,000 clones listed, 79% were seen once. The trim removed 4 bases at V and 0 bases at J, leaving 4 bases unmatched. This CDR3 contains 16 residues. Germline values: CDR1 MRHNA, CDR2 SNTAGT. Study outcomes and limitations: Rarity marked most TCR sequences, yet some public TCRs occurred in many donors. CMV serostatus was the only immune exposure information that was available. Sequencing artifact likely explains a cluster of highly shared sequence variants. Versus the 666-donor mean, an Asian-associated ancestry cluster reportedly showed fewer N-insertions in a later analysis.

The sequence was obtained from a man in his forties in good health and CMV-seropositive. The chain carries TRBV6-4 and TRBJ2-3; 10 bases agree with TRBD2. What was sequenced was PBMCs. CDR3 loop: CASSVTSGVSTDTQYF. CDR3 DNA sequence: TGTGCCAGCAGTGTTACTAGCGGGGTTAGCACAGATACGCAGTATTTT.